This T cell receptor beta chain was identified during a study of blood T cell repertoires in COVID-19. Study in general: The United States, Italy and Spain were the sources of the acute and convalescent COVID-19 samples.

Deletions cut 3 bases from V and 7 bases from J, with 16 bases between. The CDR3 spans 14 residues. From germline, CDR1 is DFQATT and CDR2 SNEGSKA (reference sequence). Per the original methods: From reference gene primer amplification, estimates of nucleated cell counts were derived. Measured with immunoSEQ multiplex PCR; TCRdb has only the in-frame clones, and not every one. V, J and clone size are those of that table, while D and trimming were read from the DNA. Altogether about 99,000 clones are present, around 90% being singletons, with the ten largest covering roughly 18%. The sequencing sample was made of peripheral blood. The receptor comes from a woman of 80 years or more in a cohort sampled during active COVID-19. This chain links TRBV20-1 with TRBJ2-1; a weak D match, TRBD2 (7 bases). The CDR3 DNA sequence: TGCAGTGCTAGTAAGGGGGGGGGTGGAAATGAGCAGTTCTTC. Encoded protein: CSASKGGGGNEQFF.